These 21 T cell receptor beta chains share one sample of origin, sequenced in a study of blood T cell repertoires in COVID-19. TCRdb's copy holds only in-frame clones and misses some; the assay was immunoSEQ multiplex PCR. The repertoire holds 190,000 or so clones, with around 87% as singletons. Sequenced: peripheral blood. These receptors were obtained from a man aged 35 to 55 with active or convalescent COVID-19.

V usage is TRBV5-4 and J usage is TRBJ1-2; 10 bases fit TRBD1. The CDR3 spans 17 residues. V trimming: 0 bases; J trimming: 2 bases; junction bases outside the gene matches: 7. Per germline, CDR1 SGHNT and CDR2 YYREEE (reference sequence). The CDR3 reads CASSLAGGGQGNYGYTF. CDR3 in DNA: TGTGCCAGCAGCTTGGCCGGTGGGGGACAGGGGAACTATGGCTACACCTTC.

In DNA, the CDR3 is TGTGCCAGCAGCCAAGGACCAAGCGGGGGGAACAATGAGCAGTTCTTC. As protein: CASSQGPSGGNNEQFF. The chain carries TRBV4-2 and TRBJ2-1; 9 positions agree with TRBD2. Germline assignment: CDR1 LGHNA and CDR2 YNFKEQ. The length of the CDR3 is 16 residues. The V gene end was trimmed by 1 base and the J gene end by 5 bases; junction bases not matched to a gene: 6.

V gene TRBV6-6 combines with J gene TRBJ1-6, with TRBD1 matching over 7 bases. The germline V gene encodes CDR1 MNHNY and CDR2 SVGAGI (reference sequence). With 11 bases clipped from V and 11 bases from J, the junction kept 15 bases outside the gene matches. The CDR3 has 14 residues. The CDR3 DNA reads as TGTGCCGGAGCAACAGGGGCGAGTAAGACACCCCTCCACTTT. Translating it yields CAGATGASKTPLHF.

The chain is built from TRBV5-1 and TRBJ1-2, with 7 bases fitting TRBD1. The CDR3 totals 14 residues. The ends lost 2 bases at V and 8 bases at J; junction bases unmatched: 9. CDR1 SGHRS and CDR2 YFSETQ come from the germline V gene. CDR3 DNA sequence: TGCGCCAGCAGCTTTTCTTCCGGACAGGTGGGCTACACCTTC. Translated: CASSFSSGQVGYTF.

CDR3 protein: CASSLRGQTTNEKLFF. The CDR3 DNA follows: TGTGCCAGCAGCTTAAGGGGACAGACAACTAATGAAAAACTGTTTTTT. The V call is TRBV7-9, the J call TRBJ1-4, with 7 bases lining up with TRBD1. The CDR3 runs to 16 residues. V lost 2 bases to trimming and J lost 0 bases; unmatched junction nucleotides: 3. Germline V gene sequence: CDR1 SEHNR, CDR2 FQNEAQ (reference sequence). Full variable domain (outside the CDR3, taken from reference TRBV7-9 and TRBJ1-4): DTGVSQNPRHKITKRGQNVTFRCDPISEHNRLYWYRQTLGQGPEFLTYFQNEAQLEKSRLLSDRFSAERPKGSFSTLEIQRTEQGDSAMYLCASSLRGQTTNEKLFFGSGTQLSVL.

The chain combines TRBV7-2 with TRBJ2-5; 10 bases are shared with TRBD2. Trimming cost V 2 bases and J 6 bases; bases outside gene matches: 9. Germline CDR1 and CDR2: SGHTA and FQGNSA. This CDR3 contains 16 residues. The CDR3 sequence: CASSLSVAGGGKTQYF. The CDR3 DNA sequence: TGTGCCAGCAGCTTATCTGTAGCGGGGGGAGGAAAGACCCAGTACTTC.

V usage is TRBV3-1 (or the pseudogene TRBV3-2) and J usage is TRBJ1-1, with D unclear. Trimming removed 5 bases from V and 2 bases from J, with 9 bases in between. Looked up from germline, CDR1 is LGHDT and CDR2 is YNNKEL (reference sequence). The CDR3 spans 13 residues. The CDR3 sequence: CASSDTVNTEAFF. CDR3 nucleotide sequence: TGTGCCAGCAGCGATACAGTAAACACTGAAGCTTTCTTT.

This chain uses TRBV15 with TRBJ2-7; 7 positions agree with TRBD1. CDR1 is LNHNV and CDR2 is YYDKDF in the germline V gene (reference sequence). Trimming at V came to 5 bases and at J to 2 bases, leaving 15 bases not matched to a gene. This CDR3 has 17 residues. CDR3 bases: TGTGCCACCAGCCCCCGACCCGTAAGGACAGGAGCCTACGAGCAGTACTTC. Its translation is CATSPRPVRTGAYEQYF.

This sequence joins TRBV28 and TRBJ1-1; D is unresolved. V was cut by 9 bases and J by 3 bases, with 38 bases left in between. The length of the CDR3 is 21 residues. The germline V gene encodes CDR1 MDHEN and CDR2 SYDVKM. The CDR3 protein is CASPPPGGRARVPRRDTEAFF. The CDR3, as DNA: TGTGCCAGTCCCCCACCCGGCGGGAGGGCCCGGGTCCCGAGGAGGGACACTGAAGCTTTCTTT.

The sample holds one count of this clone. The V and J genes are TRBV11-1 and TRBJ1-4; 7 bases match TRBD1. CDR3 size: 16 residues. Germline trimming cut 5 bases from V and 3 bases from J; bases unmatched to any gene: 9. Germline CDR1 reads SGHAT; CDR2 reads FQDESV (reference sequence). Written as DNA, the CDR3 is TGTGCCAGCAGCCTGGGACAGTTGACGTCTAATGAAAAACTGTTTTTT. As protein: CASSLGQLTSNEKLFF.

The J gene is TRBJ2-2, the V gene TRBV3-1 (or the pseudogene TRBV3-2); the match to TRBD2 covers 10 bases. Germline V gene sequence: CDR1 LGHDT, CDR2 YNNKEL (reference sequence). With V trimmed by 3 bases and J by 2 bases, 6 bases remained unmatched. The CDR3 runs to 17 residues. The DNA of the CDR3 is TGTGCCAGCAGCCAGGAACTAGCGGGGCAAAACACCGGGGAGCTGTTTTTT. It is translated as CASSQELAGQNTGELFF.

CDR3 nucleotides: TGTGCCAGCAGTTACAGGGGTGGGTATGGCTACACCTTC. Translated, it gives CASSYRGGYGYTF. The V gene is TRBV27, the J gene TRBJ1-2; 7 nucleotides line up with TRBD1. The CDR3 runs to 13 residues. J was trimmed by 5 bases and V by 4 bases; bases with no gene match: 4. Germline values: CDR1 MNHEY, CDR2 SMNVEV (reference sequence).

The chain recombines TRBV12-3 or TRBV12-4 with TRBJ1-2, with TRBD1 identical over 7 bases. V gave up 6 bases and J gave up 6 bases; unmatched junction bases: 7. The CDR3 runs 13 residues. The CDR3 sequence is CASSPLTGNGYTF. CDR3 nucleotide sequence: TGTGCCAGCAGCCCCCTGACAGGGAATGGCTACACCTTC.

The V gene is TRBV12-3 or TRBV12-4, the J gene TRBJ2-3; 7 nucleotides match TRBD1. The CDR3 has 13 amino acids. V dropped 1 base and J dropped 8; count of bases not matched to a gene: 3. The CDR3 DNA reads TGTGCCAGCAGTTTAGAGGGGGCGGCTACGCAGTATTTT. It encodes CASSLEGAATQYF.

V usage is TRBV27 and J usage is TRBJ1-1, with 7 bases fitting TRBD1. The CDR3 is 14 amino acids. Trimming at V came to 3 bases and at J to 2 bases, leaving 3 bases not matched to a gene. Germline V CDR1 and CDR2: MNHEY, SMNVEV (reference sequence). CDR3 sequence reads: CASSFGDRNTEAFF. The CDR3 coding sequence is TGTGCCAGCAGTTTTGGGGACAGAAACACTGAAGCTTTCTTT.

The chain combines TRBV7-9 with TRBJ2-5; 7 bases line up with TRBD2. V lost 2 bases to trimming and J lost 3 bases; unmatched junction nucleotides: 3. The CDR3 has 14 residues. CDR1 and CDR2 (germline): SEHNR, FQNEAQ (reference sequence). CDR3 sequence: CASSLIGGEETQYF. In nucleotides, the CDR3 is TGTGCCAGCAGCTTAATTGGGGGGGAAGAGACCCAGTACTTC. Combining the CDR3 with reference TRBV7-9 and TRBJ2-5 gives the whole variable domain DTGVSQNPRHKITKRGQNVTFRCDPISEHNRLYWYRQTLGQGPEFLTYFQNEAQLEKSRLLSDRFSAERPKGSFSTLEIQRTEQGDSAMYLCASSLIGGEETQYFGPGTRLLVL.

As regards this clone: Other DNA sequences in this specimen translate into the identical CDR3. The V gene is TRBV11-2, the J gene TRBJ1-2; D gene ambiguous. Germline CDR1 is SGHAT and CDR2 is FQNNGV. The CDR3 is 13 amino acids. V was cut by 5 bases and J by 2 bases, with 9 bases left in between. As DNA, the CDR3 is TGTGCCAGCAGCCCCGATCGGAACTATGGCTACACCTTC. Its protein product is CASSPDRNYGYTF. The variable domain in full, completed from reference TRBV11-2 and TRBJ1-2, reads EAGVAQSPRYKIIEKRQSVAFWCNPISGHATLYWYQQILGQGPKLLIQFQNNGVVDDSQLPKDRFSAERLKGVDSTLKIQPAKLEDSAVYLCASSPDRNYGYTFGSGTRLTVV.

The rearrangement joins TRBV5-6 to TRBJ2-7; 11 nucleotides agree with TRBD2. The trim removed 5 bases at V and 0 bases at J, leaving 4 bases unmatched. Germline V gene sequence: CDR1 SGHDT, CDR2 YYEEEE. This CDR3 has 15 residues. In nucleotides, the CDR3 is TGTGCCAGCAGAAGGGGACTAGCGGTCTCCTACGAGCAGTACTTC. This gives the protein CASRRGLAVSYEQYF.

The V gene is TRBV12-3 or TRBV12-4, the J gene TRBJ2-5; TRBD2 might be the D (7 bases). CDR3 length equals 12 residues. V was shortened by 8 bases and J by 9 bases, with 16 bases between the two germline ends. The CDR3 DNA follows: TGTGCCAGCTCACCCCAGGGGAGGGCCCAGTACTTC. The encoded protein is CASSPQGRAQYF.

In its sample, this clone was seen once. The chain joins TRBV7-9 to TRBJ1-2, with 7 nucleotides matching TRBD1. The CDR3 loop spans 15 amino acids. Looked up from germline, CDR1 is SEHNR and CDR2 is FQNEAQ (reference sequence). The J segment lost 4 bases and the V segment lost 5 bases, leaving 10 bases of the junction unmatched. CDR3 amino acids: CASSPNRGSGYGYTF. In nucleotides, the CDR3 is TGTGCCAGCAGCCCAAACAGGGGTTCGGGCTATGGCTACACCTTC.

This rearrangement joins TRBV15 to TRBJ2-2; no definite D call. V gave up 0 bases and J gave up 1 base, with 6 bases separating them. Germline V gene lookup returns CDR1 LNHNV and CDR2 YYDKDF (reference sequence). CDR3 length: 15 residues. The CDR3 loop reads CATSREGENTGELFF. The CDR3 coding sequence is TGTGCCACCAGCAGAGAAGGAGAGAACACCGGGGAGCTGTTTTTT.